What follows are 24 T cell receptor beta chains derived from one specimen sequenced in a study of vaccination and CD4 T cells after COVID-19. These TCRs' antigens remain unknown. Sequencing of cultured CD4+ T cell DNA used the Oncomine TCR Beta short-read assay. TCRdb recomputed calls from the PCR reads with MiXCR, one row per CDR3 protein. Of approximately 22,000 distinct CDR3 sequences in the sample, about half were seen once. Treatment noted: roughly 10-day PBMC culture with coronavirus spike peptide pools or control peptides (ViraFEST assay). Sequencing was done on a sample of CD4+ T cells from blood, cultured in vitro. The receptor set was obtained from a human donor who had recovered from COVID-19.

In this sample, this clonotype turned up a few times. The chain joins TRBV6-2 or TRBV6-3 to TRBJ2-2; no definite D call. Germline CDR1 is MNHEY and CDR2 is SVGEGT. The CDR3 extends over 16 amino acids. V was shortened by 8 bases and J by 2 bases, with 18 bases between the two germline ends. This CDR3 is CASGLYRPLNTGELFF. CDR3 in DNA: TGTGCCAGCGGGTTGTACCGGCCGCTCAACACCGGGGAGCTGTTTTTT.

The CDR3 is CSASPWRTSGYNEQFF. CDR3 DNA: TGCAGTGCTAGCCCTTGGCGGACTAGCGGCTACAATGAGCAGTTCTTC. The rearrangement joins TRBV20-1 to TRBJ2-1, with 10 bases identical to TRBD2. CDR1 and CDR2 from the germline V gene are DFQATT and SNEGSKA (reference sequence). The J segment lost 3 bases and the V segment lost 3 bases, leaving 8 bases of the junction unmatched. The CDR3 extends over 16 amino acids.

The rearrangement joins TRBV20-1 to TRBJ1-2; possibly TRBD1 for D (6 bases). Germline V gene sequence: CDR1 DFQATT, CDR2 SNEGSKA (reference sequence). Trimming left V 7 bases short and J 7 bases short, with 22 bases between. CDR3 length: 14 residues. CDR3 amino acids: CSVPGQWGVGGYTF. The CDR3, as DNA: TGCAGTGTCCCAGGACAGTGGGGAGTAGGTGGCTACACCTTC.

The genes are TRBV12-3 or TRBV12-4 and TRBJ2-1; 7 positions match TRBD2. The length of the CDR3 is 18 residues. With 8 bases clipped from V and 0 bases from J, the junction kept 16 bases outside the gene matches. The CDR3: CASVGGVAGSYSYNEQFF. CDR3 in DNA: TGTGCCAGCGTGGGAGGGGTAGCGGGTTCCTACTCCTACAATGAGCAGTTCTTC.

This clonotype was observed a few times. This chain connects TRBV20-1 to TRBJ2-1; 11 bases agree with TRBD1. CDR3 size: 14 residues. CDR1 and CDR2 from the germline V gene are DFQATT and SNEGSKA (reference sequence). The ends lost 1 base at V and 6 bases at J; junction bases unmatched: 2. The CDR3 sequence: CSARAGTGGNEQFF. DNA of the CDR3: TGCAGTGCTAGAGCCGGGACAGGGGGCAATGAGCAGTTCTTC.

V and J are TRBV7-9 and TRBJ2-1, with 9 bases aligning to TRBD2. Trimming removed 1 base from V and 4 bases from J; junction bases left unmatched: 8. From germline, CDR1 is SEHNR and CDR2 FQNEAQ (reference sequence). This CDR3 comprises 17 residues. The CDR3 is CASSLVGAGGVYNEQFF. The CDR3 nucleotides read TGTGCCAGCAGCTTAGTAGGAGCGGGAGGAGTATACAATGAGCAGTTCTTC.

The chain joins TRBV5-4 to TRBJ2-3, with 7 bases fitting TRBD1. The CDR3 contains 16 residues. V lost 0 bases to trimming and J lost 4 bases; unmatched junction nucleotides: 8. CDR1 and CDR2 from the germline V gene are SGHNT and YYREEE (reference sequence). The CDR3 sequence is CASSLGGAQGADTQYF. CDR3 bases: TGTGCCAGCAGCTTGGGAGGGGCTCAGGGGGCAGATACGCAGTATTTT.

Details on this clonotype: The junction and the germline gene differ at one end; a read error may be behind it. The chain carries TRBV6-5 and TRBJ1-5; D is perhaps TRBD1 (5 bases). Per germline, CDR1 MNHEY and CDR2 SVGAGI. This CDR3 region has 13 residues. CDR3 DNA: TGTGCCAGCGGTTATGGGGGTATTCAGCCCCAGCATTTT. Protein product: CASGYGGIQPQHF.

This clonotype was found a few times. The V and J genes are TRBV6-5 and TRBJ2-4; D is ambiguous. V was pared by 3 bases and J by 9 bases, with 6 bases between. This CDR3 comprises 11 residues. Germline V gene lookup returns CDR1 MNHEY and CDR2 SVGAGI. The CDR3 DNA sequence: TGTGCCAGCAGTTATGACGGCATTCAGTACTTC. Protein sequence: CASSYDGIQYF.

This sequence joins TRBV28 and TRBJ1-2, with 9 positions matching TRBD1. The V gene end was trimmed by 6 bases and the J gene end by 5 bases; junction bases not matched to a gene: 7. CDR1 MDHEN and CDR2 SYDVKM come from the germline V gene. This CDR3 comprises 14 residues. This CDR3 reads CASSEGQGRYGYTF. The CDR3 bases are TGTGCCAGCAGCGAGGGACAGGGAAGGTATGGCTACACCTTC.

This rearrangement joins TRBV28 to TRBJ1-5, with 8 bases identical to TRBD1. This CDR3 has 15 amino acids. The germline gives CDR1 MDHEN, CDR2 SYDVKM. After removal of 5 bases from V and 4 bases from J, the junction contained 7 bases not matched to a gene. The CDR3 reads CASSTPDRENQPQHF. CDR3 coding DNA: TGTGCCAGCAGTACTCCGGACAGGGAGAATCAGCCCCAGCATTTT.

The chain joins TRBV7-2 to TRBJ2-3, with 10 nucleotides matching TRBD2. The germline CDR1 and CDR2 sequences are SGHTA and FQGNSA. The CDR3 covers 15 residues. V shed 3 bases, J shed 0 bases, and the junction held 0 bases outside the gene matches. The CDR3: CASSLTSGSTDTQYF. The DNA of the CDR3 is TGTGCCAGCAGCTTGACTAGCGGGAGCACAGATACGCAGTATTTT.

In its sample, this clonotype was seen once. The gene calls are TRBV11-1 and TRBJ2-7; 8 bases line up with TRBD1. Germline V CDR1 and CDR2: SGHAT, FQDESV (reference sequence). The trim removed 6 bases at V and 4 bases at J, leaving 2 bases unmatched. There are 12 residues in the CDR3. The CDR3 DNA is TGTGCCAGCAGTTACAGGGGGTACGAGCAGTACTTC. This codes for CASSYRGYEQYF.

This chain joins TRBV19 and TRBJ2-5, with D hard to call. The CDR3 runs 16 residues. V was shortened by 11 bases and J by 0 bases, with 22 bases between the two germline ends. Germline CDR1 LNHDA, CDR2 SQIVND (reference sequence). The DNA for the CDR3 is TGTGCCTCGACTCGTCGGGCAGGCCTCGACCAAGAGACCCAGTACTTC. Amino acid sequence: CASTRRAGLDQETQYF. Drawing the rest from reference TRBV19 and TRBJ2-5, the complete variable domain is DGGITQSPKYLFRKEGQNVTLSCEQNLNHDAMYWYRQDPGQGLRLIYYSQIVNDFQKGDIAEGYSVSREKKESFPLTVTSAQKNPTAFYLCASTRRAGLDQETQYFGPGTRLLVL.

The chain joins TRBV6-1 to TRBJ2-7; weak D call: TRBD2 (6 bases). In germline, CDR1 is MNHNS, CDR2 SASEGT. The CDR3 is 19 residues long. Trimming took 3 bases from V and 0 from J, leaving 24 bases between them. This chain's CDR3 is CASSDGVRGTAKSSYEQYF. The CDR3, as DNA: TGTGCCAGCAGTGATGGCGTACGAGGGACTGCAAAAAGCTCCTACGAGCAGTACTTC.

The chain uses TRBV20-1 and TRBJ2-7; D is ambiguous. Germline V gene sequence: CDR1 DFQATT, CDR2 SNEGSKA (reference sequence). Trimming took 5 bases from V and 3 from J, leaving 14 bases between them. The CDR3 has 13 residues. CDR3 nucleotide sequence: TGCAGTGCTTCCCGGACCGGTATCTACGAGCAGTACTTC. It translates to CSASRTGIYEQYF.

This clonotype was seen only a few times. The V call is TRBV7-2, the J call TRBJ2-1, with 7 bases fitting TRBD2. CDR3 length: 14 amino acids. Trimming removed 4 bases from V and 6 bases from J; junction bases left unmatched: 6. Germline CDR1 reads SGHTA; CDR2 reads FQGNSA. CDR3: CASSSRLAGNEQFF. The CDR3, as DNA: TGTGCCAGCAGCTCTCGACTAGCTGGCAATGAGCAGTTCTTC.

This chain links TRBV5-1 with TRBJ2-5, with 9 bases that match TRBD2. The CDR3 length is 16 residues. V trimming: 3 bases; J trimming: 1 base; junction bases outside the gene matches: 7. Germline CDR1 SGHRS, CDR2 YFSETQ. CDR3 DNA sequence: TGCGCCAGCAGCTCAAGAGCGGGAGGTACCCAAGAGACCCAGTACTTC. Translated, it gives CASSSRAGGTQETQYF. The whole variable domain, remainder taken from reference TRBV5-1 and TRBJ2-5, is KAGVTQTPRYLIKTRGQQVTLSCSPISGHRSVSWYQQTPGQGLQFLFEYFSETQRNKGNFPGRFSGRQFSNSRSEMNVSTLELGDSALYLCASSSRAGGTQETQYFGPGTRLLVL.

This clonotype was detected only a few times. For the CDR3, the DNA is TGTGCCAGCAAACCCGAAACACCGGGGAATCAGCCCCAGCATTTT. Its protein product is CASKPETPGNQPQHF. The gene calls are TRBV6-2 or TRBV6-3 and TRBJ1-5; no clear D. The V gene's germline CDR1 is MNHEY and CDR2 SVGEGT. The germline V and J ends were trimmed by 7 bases and 4 bases, with 17 bases remaining between them. This CDR3 is built from 15 residues.

V usage is TRBV19 and J usage is TRBJ1-5; no firm D call. CDR3 length equals 15 residues. Germline V lookup: CDR1 LNHDA, CDR2 SQIVND (reference sequence). V was pared by 5 bases and J by 3 bases, with 14 bases between. CDR3 in DNA: TGTGCCAGTAGTCAGCGGAGGCAGGCCAATCAGCCCCAGCATTTT. Encoded protein: CASSQRRQANQPQHF.

V is TRBV7-3 and J is TRBJ2-1; TRBD2 matches at 7 bases. CDR3 length equals 18 residues. CDR1 and CDR2 from the germline V gene are SGHTA and FQGTGA. J lost 7 bases, V lost 1 base, and 16 bases had no gene match. CDR3 in amino acids: CASSLSPRGAGVLNEQFF. The DNA for the CDR3 is TGTGCCAGCAGCTTAAGCCCACGCGGGGCGGGAGTTTTGAATGAGCAGTTCTTC.

For this clonotype: Germline and junction disagree at one end, which may indicate a read error. This chain joins TRBV10-3 and TRBJ2-2, with D perhaps given as TRBD1 or TRBD2 (5 bases each). The germline gives CDR1 ENHRY, CDR2 SYGVKD. The CDR3 is 16 amino acids. The DNA for the CDR3 is TGTGCTATCAAGAAGAGGGACGTCTTGAACACCGGGGAGCTGTTTTTT. Amino acids: CAIKKRDVLNTGELFF.

V usage is TRBV24-1 and J usage is TRBJ2-5; TRBD1 might be the D (6 bases). Germline V lookup: CDR1 KGHDR, CDR2 SFDVKD. This CDR3 has 18 amino acids. V lost 1 base and J lost 0, with 17 bases in between. CDR3 residues: CATSDFRQEPEYQETQYF. CDR3 coding DNA: TGTGCCACCAGTGATTTCCGACAGGAACCAGAGTACCAAGAGACCCAGTACTTC.

The rearrangement links TRBV12-3 or TRBV12-4 to TRBJ1-2; D is unresolved. This CDR3 has 13 amino acids. The germline V and J ends were trimmed by 7 bases and 3 bases, with 12 bases remaining between them. CDR3 in amino acids: CASTLGRDYGYTF. The CDR3 DNA reads as TGTGCCAGCACCTTAGGTAGGGACTATGGCTACACCTTC.